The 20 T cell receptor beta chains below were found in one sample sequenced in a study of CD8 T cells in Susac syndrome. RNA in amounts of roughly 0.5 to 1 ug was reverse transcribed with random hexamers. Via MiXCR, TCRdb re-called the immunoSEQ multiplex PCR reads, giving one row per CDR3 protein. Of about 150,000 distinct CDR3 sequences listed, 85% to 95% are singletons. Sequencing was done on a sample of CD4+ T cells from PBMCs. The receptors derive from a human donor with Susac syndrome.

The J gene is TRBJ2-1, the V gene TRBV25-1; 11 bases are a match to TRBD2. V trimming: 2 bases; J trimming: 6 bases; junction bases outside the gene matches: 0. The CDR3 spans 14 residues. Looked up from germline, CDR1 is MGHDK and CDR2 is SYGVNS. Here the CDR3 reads CASSETSGGNEQFF. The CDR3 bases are TGTGCCAGCAGTGAAACTAGCGGGGGCAATGAGCAGTTCTTC.

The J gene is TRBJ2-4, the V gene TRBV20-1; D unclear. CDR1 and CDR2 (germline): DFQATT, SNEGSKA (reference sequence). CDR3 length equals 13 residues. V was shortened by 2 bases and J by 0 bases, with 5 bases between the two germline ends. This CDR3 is CSARWVAKNIQYF. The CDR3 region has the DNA TGCAGTGCTAGATGGGTAGCCAAAAACATTCAGTACTTC.

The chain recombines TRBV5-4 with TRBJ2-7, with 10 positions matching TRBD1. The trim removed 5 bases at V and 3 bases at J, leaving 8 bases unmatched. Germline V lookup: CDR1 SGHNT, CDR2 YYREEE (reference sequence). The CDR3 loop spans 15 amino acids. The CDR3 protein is CASSPPGQGIYEQYF. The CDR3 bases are TGTGCCAGCAGTCCCCCGGGACAGGGGATCTACGAGCAGTACTTC.

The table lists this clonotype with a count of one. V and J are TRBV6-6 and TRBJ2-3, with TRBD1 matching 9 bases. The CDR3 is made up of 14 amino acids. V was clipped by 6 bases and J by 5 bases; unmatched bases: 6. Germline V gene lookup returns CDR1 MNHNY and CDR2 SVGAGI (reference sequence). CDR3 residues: CASRMTGGEDTQYF. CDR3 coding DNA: TGTGCCAGCAGGATGACAGGGGGGGAAGATACGCAGTATTTT.

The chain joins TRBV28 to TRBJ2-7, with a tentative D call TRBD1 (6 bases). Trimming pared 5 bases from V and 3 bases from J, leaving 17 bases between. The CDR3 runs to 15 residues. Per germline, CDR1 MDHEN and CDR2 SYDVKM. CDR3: CASSTPDRLNYEQYF. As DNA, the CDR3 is TGTGCCAGCAGTACCCCAGACAGGTTAAACTACGAGCAGTACTTC.

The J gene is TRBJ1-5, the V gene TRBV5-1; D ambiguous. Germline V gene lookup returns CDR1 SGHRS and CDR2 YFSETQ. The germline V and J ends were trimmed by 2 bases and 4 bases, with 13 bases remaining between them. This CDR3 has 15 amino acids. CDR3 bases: TGCGCCAGCAGCTTTGATGGGGATCGGAATCAGCCCCAGCATTTT. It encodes CASSFDGDRNQPQHF. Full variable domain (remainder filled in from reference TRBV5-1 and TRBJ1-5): KAGVTQTPRYLIKTRGQQVTLSCSPISGHRSVSWYQQTPGQGLQFLFEYFSETQRNKGNFPGRFSGRQFSNSRSEMNVSTLELGDSALYLCASSFDGDRNQPQHFGDGTRLSIL.

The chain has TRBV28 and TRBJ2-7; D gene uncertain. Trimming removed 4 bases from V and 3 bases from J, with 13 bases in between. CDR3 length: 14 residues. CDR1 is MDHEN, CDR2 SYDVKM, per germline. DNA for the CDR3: TGTGCCAGCAGTTCGGCGGCTACAGTCTACGAGCAGTACTTC. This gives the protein CASSSAATVYEQYF.

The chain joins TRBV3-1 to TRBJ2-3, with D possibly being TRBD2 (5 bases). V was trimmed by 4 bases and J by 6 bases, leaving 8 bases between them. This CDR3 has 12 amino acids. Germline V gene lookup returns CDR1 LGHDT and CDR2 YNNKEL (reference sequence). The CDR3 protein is CASSPQRDTQYF. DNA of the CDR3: TGTGCCAGCAGCCCCCAGCGGGATACGCAGTATTTT.

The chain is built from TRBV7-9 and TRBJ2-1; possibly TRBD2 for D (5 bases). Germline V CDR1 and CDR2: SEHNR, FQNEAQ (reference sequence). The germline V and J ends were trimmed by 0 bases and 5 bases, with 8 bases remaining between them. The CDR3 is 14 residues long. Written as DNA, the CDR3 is TGTGCCAGCAGCTTAGCCGACGGGAACAATGAGCAGTTCTTC. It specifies CASSLADGNNEQFF. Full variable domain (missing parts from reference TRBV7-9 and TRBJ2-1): DTGVSQNPRHKITKRGQNVTFRCDPISEHNRLYWYRQTLGQGPEFLTYFQNEAQLEKSRLLSDRFSAERPKGSFSTLEIQRTEQGDSAMYLCASSLADGNNEQFFGPGTRLTVL.

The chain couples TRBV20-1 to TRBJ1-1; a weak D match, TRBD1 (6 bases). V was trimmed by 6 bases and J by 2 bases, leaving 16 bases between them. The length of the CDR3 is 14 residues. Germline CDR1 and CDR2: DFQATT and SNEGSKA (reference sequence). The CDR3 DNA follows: TGCAGTGCCCAGAAGAACAGGGTTAACACTGAAGCTTTCTTT. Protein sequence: CSAQKNRVNTEAFF.

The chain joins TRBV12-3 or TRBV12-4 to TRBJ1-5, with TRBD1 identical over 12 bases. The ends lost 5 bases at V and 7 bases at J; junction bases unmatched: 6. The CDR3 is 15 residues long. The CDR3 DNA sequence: TGTGCCAGCAGTACCAGGGACAGGGGGCAACAGCCCCAGCATTTT. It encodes CASSTRDRGQQPQHF.

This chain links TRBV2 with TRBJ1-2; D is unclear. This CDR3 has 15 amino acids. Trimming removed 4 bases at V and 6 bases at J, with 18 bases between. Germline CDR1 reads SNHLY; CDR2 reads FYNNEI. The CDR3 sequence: CASSGREGGLHGYTF. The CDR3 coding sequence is TGTGCCAGCAGTGGGCGAGAGGGCGGCCTTCATGGCTACACCTTC.

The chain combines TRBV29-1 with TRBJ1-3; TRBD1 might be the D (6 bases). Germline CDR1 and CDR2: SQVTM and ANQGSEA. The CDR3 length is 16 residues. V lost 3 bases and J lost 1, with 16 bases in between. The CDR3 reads CSVEFRTGPSGNTIYF. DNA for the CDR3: TGCAGCGTTGAGTTTCGTACAGGGCCTTCTGGAAACACCATATATTTT. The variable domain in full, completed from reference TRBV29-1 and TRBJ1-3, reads SAVISQKPSRDICQRGTSLTIQCQVDSQVTMMFWYRQQPGQSLTLIATANQGSEATYESGFVIDKFPISRPNLTFSTLTVSNMSPEDSSIYLCSVEFRTGPSGNTIYFGEGSWLTVV.

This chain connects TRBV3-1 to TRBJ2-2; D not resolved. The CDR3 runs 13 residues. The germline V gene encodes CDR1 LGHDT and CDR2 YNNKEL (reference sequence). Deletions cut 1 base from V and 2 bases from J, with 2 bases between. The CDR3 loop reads CASSQVNTGELFF. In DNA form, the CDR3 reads TGTGCCAGCAGCCAAGTAAACACCGGGGAGCTGTTTTTT.

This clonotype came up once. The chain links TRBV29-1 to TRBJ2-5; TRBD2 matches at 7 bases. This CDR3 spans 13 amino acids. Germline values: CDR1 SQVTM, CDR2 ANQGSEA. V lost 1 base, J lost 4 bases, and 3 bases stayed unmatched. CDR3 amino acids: CSVEVGGRETQYF. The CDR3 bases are TGCAGCGTTGAAGTGGGGGGGAGAGAGACCCAGTACTTC.

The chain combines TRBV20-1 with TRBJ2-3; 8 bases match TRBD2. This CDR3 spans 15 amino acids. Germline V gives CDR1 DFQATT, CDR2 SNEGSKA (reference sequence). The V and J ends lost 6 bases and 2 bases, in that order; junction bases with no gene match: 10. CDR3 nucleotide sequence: TGCAGTGCGCCCCCCGCGGGGGGATACACAGATACGCAGTATTTT. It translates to CSAPPAGGYTDTQYF.

This chain's CDR3 is CSVSRLGDEQFF. For the CDR3, the DNA is TGCAGCGTCTCCCGCCTGGGGGATGAGCAGTTCTTC. The V and J genes are TRBV29-1 and TRBJ2-1; D possibly matches TRBD1 or TRBD2 (5 bases each). This CDR3 has 12 amino acids. From germline, CDR1 is SQVTM and CDR2 ANQGSEA. V was shortened by 6 bases and J by 8 bases, with 14 bases between the two germline ends.

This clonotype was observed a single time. CDR3 region: CASSYRTSYNEQFF. CDR3 nucleotide sequence: TGTGCCAGCAGCTACCGGACTAGCTACAATGAGCAGTTCTTC. This chain links TRBV5-4 with TRBJ2-1, with 7 bases aligning to TRBD2. The CDR3 runs to 14 residues. CDR1 and CDR2 from the germline V gene are SGHNT and YYREEE (reference sequence). With 3 bases clipped from V and 3 bases from J, the junction kept 3 bases outside the gene matches. Supplemented by reference TRBV5-4 and TRBJ2-1, the full variable domain reads ETGVTQSPTHLIKTRGQQVTLRCSSQSGHNTVSWYQQALGQGPQFIFQYYREEENGRGNFPPRFSGLQFPNYSSELNVNALELDDSALYLCASSYRTSYNEQFFGPGTRLTVL.

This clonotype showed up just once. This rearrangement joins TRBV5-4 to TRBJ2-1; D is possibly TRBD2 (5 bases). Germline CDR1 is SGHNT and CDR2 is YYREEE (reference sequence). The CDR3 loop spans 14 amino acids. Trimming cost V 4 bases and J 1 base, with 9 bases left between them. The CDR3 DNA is TGTGCCAGCAGCAAAACTAGTTCCTACAATGAGCAGTTCTTC. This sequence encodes CASSKTSSYNEQFF.

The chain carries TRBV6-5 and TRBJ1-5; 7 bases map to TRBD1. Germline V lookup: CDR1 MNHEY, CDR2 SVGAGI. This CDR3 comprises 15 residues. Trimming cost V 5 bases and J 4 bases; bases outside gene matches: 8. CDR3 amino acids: CASSTDRAGNQPQHF. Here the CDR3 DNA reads TGTGCCAGCAGTACCGACAGGGCTGGAAATCAGCCCCAGCATTTT.